Following are 2 T cell receptor beta chains from one sample sequenced in a study of blood T cell repertoires in COVID-19 (TCRdb year 2020). Libraries were built with the immunoSEQ multiplex PCR assay. In TCRdb, the immuneACCESS table is reduced to in-frame sequences with V and J assigned. These tables do not hold every clone; where another copy was compared, an unresolved V gene accounts for under half, and the others remain unexplained. A total of hundreds of thousands of clones appear in this sample, 88% of them only once. 0.8% to 1% of the sample rests with the top ten. The sequenced sample consisted of PBMCs or T cells enriched from blood (not recorded which). These receptors were taken from a woman between 25 and 40 years old who had recovered from COVID-19.

This clone was detected only a few times. V gene TRBV5-6 combines with J gene TRBJ2-7; 9 bases are shared with TRBD1. The CDR3 totals 16 residues. Trimming took 5 bases from V and 2 from J; bases not matched to a gene: 11. Germline CDR1 is SGHDT and CDR2 is YYEEEE. CDR3 sequence: CASSAGQGRFTYEQYF. CDR3 nucleotides: TGTGCCAGCAGTGCCGGACAGGGGAGGTTCACCTACGAGCAGTACTTC.

The rearrangement uses TRBV21-1 and TRBJ1-1; TRBD1, as called in the table, went unchecked against the DNA. TRBV21-1 is deemed a pseudogene. This CDR3 spans 14 amino acids. The CDR3 is CASTRQHMNTEAFF. CDR3 DNA: TGTGCCAGCACCCGACAGCATATGAACACTGAAGCTTTCTTT.